The clone carrying this T cell receptor (beta chain) was seen once. Profiled with immunoSEQ multiplex PCR; TCRdb holds only in-frame clones, not every one. The sample holds around 140,000 clones, around 87% seen once. This CDR3 is 14 amino acids long. Trimming took off 0 bases at V and 7 bases at J, with 8 bases between the two ends. CDR1 is SGDLS and CDR2 is YYNGEE in the germline V gene. This entry comes from a study of blood T cell repertoires in COVID-19. The receptor's source is a man in his sixties or seventies with active COVID-19. Sequences were obtained from peripheral blood. This chain joins TRBV9 and TRBJ1-6, with a tentative D call TRBD1 (6 bases). This chain's CDR3 is CASSVAQGNSPLHF. Here the CDR3 DNA reads TGTGCCAGCAGCGTAGCACAGGGAAATTCACCCCTCCACTTT.